This record concerns one T cell receptor beta chain sequence. Its target is not known. The data were obtained in a study of shared clonotypes between healthy human individuals. Study details: A couple of women and a few men aged 18 to 49 made up the donors. CD8 memory received one plate per donor, CD8 naive two, CD4 memory three and CD4 naive three.

The authors loaded 200 ng DNA, about 30,000 T cell genomes, into sorted-subset replicate PCRs. Here immunoSEQ multiplex PCR was the method, and the copy in TCRdb shows in-frame clones only, minus some. The sample consists of hundreds of thousands of clones, around 72% of them appearing once. Germline V gene sequence: CDR1 SGHRS, CDR2 YFSETQ. Trimming removed 9 bases from V and 3 bases from J; junction bases left unmatched: 5. The CDR3 is 12 residues long. Broader study findings: Some clonotypes were shared by all four sorted-subset donors, while others were not shared. The non-shared ones had lower generation probabilities than the shared ones.

The rearrangement links TRBV5-1 to TRBJ1-1; 7 bases are shared with TRBD1. The sequence was obtained from a woman aged 25-40 years in good health. Sample: memory CD4+ T cells sorted from blood. As for subset: CD45RA-negative fraction. The DNA for the CDR3 is TGCGCCACCGGAACAGGGGACACTGAAGCTTTCTTT. Translating it yields CATGTGDTEAFF.